This T cell receptor (beta chain) emerged from a study of T cell responses to AZD1222 COVID-19 vaccine. The study's findings and limits: At 160-218 and 743-854, vaccine-associated CD4 TCRs were dominant, and they spanned spike. Females outnumbered males among donors, who were mostly white British; clonal diversity was possibly underestimated.

The repertoire was sequenced with immunoSEQ multiplex PCR; TCRdb's copy has only in-frame clones and lacks some. The repertoire includes around 110,000 clones, approximately 85% of them detected once, and around 3.9% sits in the top ten. Comment on this clone: What it recognizes is unknown.

The CDR3 length is 13 residues. Germline V gene sequence: CDR1 SNHLY, CDR2 FYNNEI. With 7 bases removed from V and 7 bases from J, the gap between germline ends came to 11 bases. This rearrangement joins TRBV2 to TRBJ1-6, with D unclear. This TCR was sampled from an adult in good health. The specimen was peripheral blood, collected on day 0 of MenACWY control vaccination. The CDR3 reads CASTPGPNSPLHF. CDR3 sequence (DNA): TGTGCCAGCACCCCCGGTCCGAATTCACCCCTCCACTTT.